The clone carrying this T cell receptor (beta chain) was recorded once. A J-beta primer mix and a sample-barcoded 5' primer were used in a second PCR of about 7 to 12 cycles. TCRdb called the 5' RACE reads again in MiXCR, with one record for every CDR3 protein. The sample shows 760,000 or so distinct CDR3 sequences, around 25% of them seen only once. This sample stems from a study of blood T cells in healthy people across ages. About the study: Researchers report that template switching captured about one barcoded beta molecule per two T cells.

The CDR3 loop spans 14 amino acids. Germline V gene data show CDR1 as ENHRY and CDR2 as SYGVKD. J gave up 4 bases and V 5 bases, and 3 bases lay outside the gene matches. These same records also appear under a second study, on T cells of mothers and their children. Turning to that study: Donors were three healthy Caucasian mothers and their six children. Related mother-child pairs shared marginally more repertoire than unrelated pairs, though not significantly.

The clonotype comes from a boy aged 10-17 years in good health. Sequenced input: blood. V usage is TRBV10-3 and J usage is TRBJ2-1; 9 bases align to TRBD2. In DNA form, the CDR3 reads TGTGCCATCAGTCCGGGACTAGCTTACAATGAGCAGTTCTTC. Its translation is CAISPGLAYNEQFF.